This T cell receptor beta chain was sequenced for a study of response to subunit inactivated influenza vaccine. Broader study findings: Few additional T cells are recruited per seasonal influenza vaccination, authors suggested.

MiXCR was run by TCRdb on the RT-PCR reads, yielding one entry per CDR3 protein. The data contain about 650,000 distinct CDR3 sequences, around 15% of them singletons. The germline V gene encodes CDR1 LGHNA and CDR2 YSLEER. Trimming cost V 3 bases and J 6 bases; bases outside gene matches: 5. This CDR3 comprises 14 residues. This clonotype has only a few counts. What it recognizes is unknown. The rearrangement joins TRBV4-3 to TRBJ2-7; 10 nucleotides line up with TRBD1. The clonotype was recovered from a man aged 50-59 years who received an inactivated influenza vaccine. Specimen: PBMCs from blood, collected 14 to 15 days before vaccination. The CDR3 here is CASSQGQGSGEQYF. CDR3 coding DNA: TGCGCCAGCAGCCAGGGACAGGGGTCGGGCGAGCAGTACTTC.